Here is one T cell receptor beta chain with its context. The CDR3 covers 19 residues. Between the trimmed V and J ends, which lost 1 base and 1 base, there was a span of 22 bases. Per the germline V gene, CDR1 is MGHRA and CDR2 is YSYEKL. Using its own MiXCR run on the 5' RACE reads, TCRdb lists one record per CDR3 protein. The sample yields about 9,100 distinct CDR3 sequences, about three fifths seen once. The sequenced sample was tumor-infiltrating memory CD4+ T cells sorted from the breast tumor. The subset denotes: memory CD4+ T cells, CD4+CD45RO+CD25-. This TCR derives from a female donor with breast cancer. The genes are TRBV4-1 and TRBJ1-1, with unresolved D. The CDR3 spells CASSQGLRLRKTKNTEAFF. The CDR3 nucleotides read TGCGCCAGCAGCCAAGGTCTTCGGCTTCGGAAAACCAAGAACACTGAAGCTTTCTTT.